The rows below give T cell receptor beta chains drawn from one sample of a study of shared clonotypes between healthy human individuals. TCRdb's table, derived via immunoSEQ multiplex PCR, lists solely in-frame clones and lacks some. The sample comprises 300,000 to 400,000 clones, 74% of which are singletons, and approximately 10% rests with the top ten. Sequenced material: memory CD4+ T cells sorted from blood. The receptors were sampled from a man in his thirties or forties in good health. Both conserved end residues are part of each CDR3. A D gene is named only where the DNA matches it firmly. Clone sizes are given selectively: once, few, many, or a class where the clone is expanded.

>TRBV9|-|-|TRBJ2-7
CASSAERGDWDEQYF
TGTGCCAGCAGCGCGGAGAGGGGGGACTGGGACGAGCAGTACTTC
>TRBV14|TRBD2|-|TRBJ2-7
CASSGAGALEQYF
TGTGCCAGCAGCGGGGCGGGAGCCTTGGAGCAGTACTTC
>TRBV27|TRBD1|-|TRBJ1-1
CASSLNRGGTEAFF
TGTGCCAGCAGTTTAAACAGGGGAGGCACTGAAGCTTTCTTT
>TRBV5-8|TRBD1|once|TRBJ1-5
CASSQKRSGTGLRNQPQHF
TGTGCCAGCAGCCAGAAACGTTCCGGGACAGGTTTACGCAATCAGCCCCAGCATTTT
>TRBV28|-|-|TRBJ1-3
CASSSPHSGNTIYF
TGTGCCAGCAGTTCCCCTCACTCTGGAAACACCATATATTTT
>TRBV5-4|-|-|TRBJ1-1
CASSTPGDTEAFF
TGTGCCAGCAGCACACCAGGGGACACTGAAGCTTTCTTT
>TRBV7-8|TRBD1|-|TRBJ2-7
CASSARGQGARSYEQYF
TGTGCCAGCAGCGCTCGAGGACAGGGTGCGAGGTCCTACGAGCAGTACTTC
>TRBV5-4|-|-|TRBJ1-2
CASSTAGVGPYGYTF
TGTGCCAGCAGCACCGCGGGTGTGGGACCCTATGGCTACACTTTC
>TRBV4-1|-|-|TRBJ2-2
CASSQGHGQFDANTGELFF
TGCGCCAGCAGCCAAGGCCATGGACAGTTTGACGCGAACACCGGGGAGCTGTTTTTT
>TRBV29-1|TRBD1|once|TRBJ2-4
CSVSRDRGTQNIQYF
TGTAGCGTATCTCGGGACAGGGGAACTCAAAACATTCAGTACTTC
>TRBV28|-|-|TRBJ2-1
CASSPLYGEAYNEQFF
TGTGCCAGCAGCCCCCTTTACGGGGAAGCCTACAATGAGCAGTTCTTC
>TRBV9|-|once|TRBJ2-1
CASSVDGSQRKEQFF
TGTGCCAGCAGCGTCGACGGCTCCCAACGGAAGGAGCAGTTCTTC
>TRBV10-3|-|few|TRBJ2-7
CAISSINFLTYEQYF
TGTGCCATCAGTTCCATTAATTTTTTAACCTACGAGCAGTACTTC
>TRBV6-5|-|-|TRBJ2-6
CASTPHAGGANVLTF
TGTGCCAGCACCCCCCACGCTGGCGGGGCCAACGTCCTGACTTTC
>TRBV11-2|TRBD1|-|TRBJ1-4
CASSLGTGYEKLFF
TGTGCCAGCAGCCTGGGGACAGGGTATGAAAAACTGTTTTTT
>TRBV9|TRBD2|-|TRBJ2-2
CASSVGSLAGAAGELFF
TGTGCCAGCAGCGTAGGCTCACTAGCGGGAGCGGCCGGGGAGCTGTTTTTT
>TRBV2|-|few|TRBJ1-1
CASMGDSEAFF
TGTGCCAGCATGGGAGACAGCGAAGCTTTCTTT
>TRBV19|TRBD1|-|TRBJ1-5
CASSIGQGSNQPQHF
TGTGCCAGTAGTATAGGACAGGGGAGCAATCAGCCCCAGCATTTT
>TRBV11-2|-|-|TRBJ2-6
CASSPWGAGANVLTF
TGTGCCAGCAGCCCGTGGGGGGCTGGGGCCAACGTCCTGACTTTC
>TRBV28|-|-|TRBJ1-1
CASSLGARGTEAFF
TGTGCCAGCAGTTTAGGGGCTAGGGGCACTGAAGCTTTCTTT
>TRBV4-2|TRBD1|few|TRBJ1-2
CASSQDATGNYGYTF
TGTGCCAGCAGCCAAGATGCGACAGGGAACTATGGCTACACCTTC
>TRBV19|TRBD2|-|TRBJ2-7
CASSTNARTSGTSYEQYF
TGTGCCAGTAGCACGAACGCCCGGACTAGCGGGACCTCCTACGAGCAGTACTTC
>TRBV5-5|-|-|TRBJ1-2
CASSLESTSLYGYTF
TGTGCCAGCAGCTTGGAGTCCACCAGCCTCTATGGCTACACCTTC
>TRBV5-1|TRBD2|-|TRBJ2-1
CASSSGTSGHNEQFF
TGCGCCAGCAGCTCCGGGACTAGCGGGCACAATGAGCAGTTCTTC
>TRBV28|-|few|TRBJ2-7
CASLTVKTYEQYF
TGTGCCAGTCTGACAGTCAAGACCTACGAGCAGTACTTC
>TRBV5-5|-|-|TRBJ2-7
CASSPNKDYEQYF
TGTGCCAGCAGCCCCAACAAGGACTACGAGCAGTACTTC
>TRBV6-1|TRBD1|-|TRBJ2-2
CASRPTQGTGELFF
TGTGCCAGCAGACCGACACAGGGGACCGGGGAGCTGTTTTTT
>TRBV6-5|-|-|TRBJ2-1
CASSYLLGNEQFF
TGTGCCAGCAGTTACCTTTTGGGAAATGAGCAGTTCTTC
>TRBV7-2|-|-|TRBJ2-3
CASSSTRDTQYF
TGTGCCAGCAGCTCCACAAGGGATACGCAGTATTTT